The following is a T cell receptor (beta chain) sequence with its context. Trimming shortened V by 7 bases and J by 4 bases, and 14 bases separated the two germline ends. The CDR3 is 13 residues long. Germline CDR1 is SEHNR and CDR2 is FQNEAQ (reference sequence). This sample is drawn from a study of control samples from healthy donors and cancer patients. Some clones are missing from TCRdb's copy, which holds only in-frame ones; the method was immunoSEQ multiplex PCR. The table records more than 120,000 clones, around 92% of them present only once. This rearrangement joins TRBV7-9 to TRBJ2-7; D perhaps matches TRBD2 (5 bases). The clonotype comes from a man aged 30 to 45 in good health. The source material was blood. The CDR3 nucleotides are TGTGCCAGCATCAACCCTGGGAGTTACGAGCAGTACTTC. Its protein product is CASINPGSYEQYF.